Shown below are 19 T cell receptor beta chains from a single sample sequenced in a study of immune cell composition in non-small cell lung cancer. TCRdb's copy holds only in-frame clones and misses some; the assay was immunoSEQ multiplex PCR. The table records around 6,100 clones, about 72% of them present only once. Normal lung was taken at the farthest possible site, at least 3 cm from tumour. The sequencing input was non-adjacent lung tissue. The receptors come from a human donor with non-small cell lung cancer.

The chain combines TRBV5-1 with TRBJ1-5, with D uncertain. Germline-derived CDR1 and CDR2 are SGHRS and YFSETQ. Deletions cut 7 bases from V and 11 bases from J, with 28 bases between. The CDR3 is 16 residues long. The CDR3 reads CASETKVSVEQSAQHF. The CDR3 nucleotides read TGCGCCAGCGAAACTAAAGTCAGCGTCGAGCAATCAGCCCAGCATTTT.

This clone was detected a few times. The gene calls are TRBV6-6 and TRBJ2-1, with D tentatively TRBD2 (5 bases). The length of the CDR3 is 10 residues. From germline, CDR1 is MNHNY and CDR2 SVGAGI (reference sequence). The V and J ends lost 10 bases and 7 bases respectively, with 8 bases between them. CDR3 DNA: TGTGCCACCGGGGTGAATGAGCAGTTCTTC. It specifies CATGVNEQFF.

There are a few counts of this clone. This chain links TRBV18 with TRBJ1-6; D remains ambiguous. In germline, CDR1 is KGHSH, CDR2 LQKENI. V was pared by 6 bases and J by 10 bases, with 22 bases between. This CDR3 contains 16 residues. Written as DNA, the CDR3 is TGTGCCAGCTCCCAAACGGGATGGGGTGAGGGATCACCCCTCCACTTT. It encodes CASSQTGWGEGSPLHF. Full variable domain (outside the CDR3, taken from reference TRBV18 and TRBJ1-6): NAGVMQNPRHLVRRRGQEARLRCSPMKGHSHVYWYRQLPEEGLKFMVYLQKENIIDESGMPKERFSAEFPKEGPSILRIQQVVRGDSAAYFCASSQTGWGEGSPLHFGNGTRLTVT.

The chain uses TRBV9 and TRBJ2-5; 7 bases align to TRBD1. The CDR3 length is 16 residues. Germline assignment: CDR1 SGDLS and CDR2 YYNGEE. Germline trimming cut 4 bases from V and 1 base from J; bases unmatched to any gene: 10. The CDR3 spells CASSPGQVDLQETQYF. Here the CDR3 DNA reads TGTGCCAGCAGCCCCGGACAGGTTGACCTCCAAGAGACCCAGTACTTC.

This clone was observed a handful of times. The chain recombines TRBV18 with TRBJ1-1; D is uncertain. Germline lookup yields CDR1 KGHSH and CDR2 LQKENI. CDR3 length: 13 amino acids. The V end lost 3 bases, the J end lost 5 bases, and 10 bases lay between the germline ends. Here the CDR3 reads CASSPIGGTEAFF. The CDR3 bases are TGTGCCAGCTCACCGATCGGAGGGACTGAAGCTTTCTTT.

The chain links TRBV19 to TRBJ1-2; TRBD1 is a possible D gene (5 bases). In germline, CDR1 is LNHDA, CDR2 SQIVND (reference sequence). V shed 4 bases and J shed 4 bases, with 10 bases lying between them. CDR3 length equals 13 residues. In nucleotides, the CDR3 is TGTGCCAGTAGTAGCCGGGACTCCTATGGCTACACCTTC. Its translation is CASSSRDSYGYTF.

The chain combines TRBV28 with TRBJ2-7; 10 nucleotides agree with TRBD2. The V gene end was trimmed by 5 bases and the J gene end by 0 bases; junction bases not matched to a gene: 10. In germline, CDR1 is MDHEN, CDR2 SYDVKM. This CDR3 has 17 residues. The CDR3: CASSPGLATSSSYEQYF. Written as DNA, the CDR3 is TGTGCCAGCAGTCCGGGACTAGCGACTTCAAGCTCCTACGAGCAGTACTTC.

By sample fraction, this clone is medium-sized. The V call is TRBV27, the J call TRBJ2-3, with D possibly TRBD2 on 6 matching bases. Trimming shortened V by 2 bases and J by 0 bases, and 12 bases separated the two germline ends. The CDR3 length is 16 residues. CDR1 MNHEY and CDR2 SMNVEV come from the germline V gene (reference sequence). The CDR3 bases are TGTGCCAGCAGTTTAAGGCGCGGGGTTAGCACAGATACGCAGTATTTT. Translating it yields CASSLRRGVSTDTQYF.

Here the CDR3 DNA reads TGCGCCAGCAGCTCCCAGGGGGTAGGGGGGAACACTGAAGCTTTCTTT. Encoded protein: CASSSQGVGGNTEAFF. This chain uses TRBV5-1 with TRBJ1-1; TRBD1 agrees at 7 bases. CDR1 is SGHRS and CDR2 is YFSETQ in the germline V gene. The trim removed 3 bases at V and 1 base at J, leaving 9 bases unmatched. CDR3 length: 16 amino acids.

The chain has TRBV7-2 and TRBJ1-1; D unclear. Germline V gives CDR1 SGHTA, CDR2 FQGNSA. This CDR3 comprises 12 residues. With 8 bases removed from V and 7 bases from J, the gap between germline ends came to 14 bases. CDR3 loop: CASRHLTFEAFF. In DNA, the CDR3 is TGTGCCAGCCGACATTTAACCTTTGAAGCTTTCTTT.

This chain connects TRBV5-1 to TRBJ2-5; the match to TRBD2 covers 10 bases. This CDR3 is 14 amino acids long. The ends lost 2 bases at V and 3 bases at J; junction bases unmatched: 1. The germline gives CDR1 SGHRS, CDR2 YFSETQ. The CDR3 loop is CASSFGTSEETQYF. CDR3 DNA sequence: TGCGCCAGCAGCTTTGGGACTAGCGAAGAGACCCAGTACTTC.

The gene calls are TRBV30 and TRBJ2-1; 11 bases are a match to TRBD2. This CDR3 has 16 residues. The germline V gene encodes CDR1 GTSNPN and CDR2 SVGIG (reference sequence). The V and J ends lost 0 bases and 2 bases, in that order; junction bases with no gene match: 3. In nucleotides, the CDR3 is TGTGCCTGGAGTGTACCGACTAGCGGGACCTACAATGAGCAGTTCTTC. Translated: CAWSVPTSGTYNEQFF.

This chain links TRBV18 with TRBJ1-2, with 7 positions matching TRBD1. Germline V gene data show CDR1 as KGHSH and CDR2 as LQKENI. CDR3 size: 15 residues. Trimming took 3 bases from V and 4 from J; bases not matched to a gene: 8. The CDR3: CASSPLDRASYGYTF. CDR3 bases: TGTGCCAGCTCACCCTTAGACAGGGCGTCCTATGGCTACACCTTC. The complete variable domain, with remaining parts taken from reference TRBV18 and TRBJ1-2, reads NAGVMQNPRHLVRRRGQEARLRCSPMKGHSHVYWYRQLPEEGLKFMVYLQKENIIDESGMPKERFSAEFPKEGPSILRIQQVVRGDSAAYFCASSPLDRASYGYTFGSGTRLTVV.

This chain uses TRBV14 with TRBJ2-7; D is possibly TRBD1 (5 bases). V was clipped by 1 base and J by 2 bases, with 9 bases between them. Germline CDR1 reads SGHDN; CDR2 reads FVKESK. The CDR3 is 14 residues long. CDR3 coding DNA: TGTGCCAGCAGCCAAGGTACAGGAACCTACGAGCAGTACTTC. Its translation: CASSQGTGTYEQYF.

V usage is TRBV11-3 and J usage is TRBJ1-4, with 7 bases lining up with TRBD1. CDR3 length equals 18 residues. V shed 0 bases, J shed 2 bases, and the junction held 9 bases outside the gene matches. Germline CDR1 reads SGHNT; CDR2 reads YENEEA. The CDR3 coding sequence is TGTGCCAGCAGCTTAGAGGGACAGTGGGGTGCGACTAATGAAAAACTGTTTTTT. This encodes CASSLEGQWGATNEKLFF.

In its sample, this clone was seen a few times. The rearrangement links TRBV28 to TRBJ2-7, with D possibly TRBD1 on 6 matching bases. Germline CDR1 MDHEN, CDR2 SYDVKM. The CDR3 sequence is 15 residues long. V lost 6 bases to trimming and J lost 3 bases, with 18 bases between them. CDR3 amino acids: CASSTIQGYDYEQYF. CDR3 sequence (DNA): TGTGCCAGCAGCACAATACAGGGTTACGACTACGAGCAGTACTTC.

This clone was detected once. The chain links TRBV2 to TRBJ2-7; the D gene is possibly TRBD1 (6 bases). The CDR3 has 15 residues. V was shortened by 4 bases and J by 0 bases, with 13 bases between the two germline ends. Germline values: CDR1 SNHLY, CDR2 FYNNEI. The CDR3 DNA reads as TGTGCCAGCAGTGGGGGACAAACCAACTCCTACGAGCAGTACTTC. This codes for CASSGGQTNSYEQYF.

The chain combines TRBV6-1 with TRBJ1-5, with TRBD1 identical over 8 bases. J was trimmed by 5 bases and V by 3 bases; bases with no gene match: 6. The CDR3 totals 15 residues. Germline loops: CDR1 MNHNS, CDR2 SASEGT. CDR3 region: CASSDSGGIDQPQHF. CDR3 nucleotides: TGTGCCAGCAGTGACTCAGGGGGCATAGATCAGCCCCAGCATTTT.

The rearrangement links TRBV6-1 to TRBJ2-2, with D possibly being TRBD1 (5 bases). Trimming left V 4 bases short and J 6 bases short, with 12 bases between. The CDR3 runs to 14 residues. Germline V gene lookup returns CDR1 MNHNS and CDR2 SASEGT. DNA for the CDR3: TGTGCCAGCAGTGTACCCAGGGCTGCCGGGGAGCTGTTTTTT. It codes for CASSVPRAAGELFF.